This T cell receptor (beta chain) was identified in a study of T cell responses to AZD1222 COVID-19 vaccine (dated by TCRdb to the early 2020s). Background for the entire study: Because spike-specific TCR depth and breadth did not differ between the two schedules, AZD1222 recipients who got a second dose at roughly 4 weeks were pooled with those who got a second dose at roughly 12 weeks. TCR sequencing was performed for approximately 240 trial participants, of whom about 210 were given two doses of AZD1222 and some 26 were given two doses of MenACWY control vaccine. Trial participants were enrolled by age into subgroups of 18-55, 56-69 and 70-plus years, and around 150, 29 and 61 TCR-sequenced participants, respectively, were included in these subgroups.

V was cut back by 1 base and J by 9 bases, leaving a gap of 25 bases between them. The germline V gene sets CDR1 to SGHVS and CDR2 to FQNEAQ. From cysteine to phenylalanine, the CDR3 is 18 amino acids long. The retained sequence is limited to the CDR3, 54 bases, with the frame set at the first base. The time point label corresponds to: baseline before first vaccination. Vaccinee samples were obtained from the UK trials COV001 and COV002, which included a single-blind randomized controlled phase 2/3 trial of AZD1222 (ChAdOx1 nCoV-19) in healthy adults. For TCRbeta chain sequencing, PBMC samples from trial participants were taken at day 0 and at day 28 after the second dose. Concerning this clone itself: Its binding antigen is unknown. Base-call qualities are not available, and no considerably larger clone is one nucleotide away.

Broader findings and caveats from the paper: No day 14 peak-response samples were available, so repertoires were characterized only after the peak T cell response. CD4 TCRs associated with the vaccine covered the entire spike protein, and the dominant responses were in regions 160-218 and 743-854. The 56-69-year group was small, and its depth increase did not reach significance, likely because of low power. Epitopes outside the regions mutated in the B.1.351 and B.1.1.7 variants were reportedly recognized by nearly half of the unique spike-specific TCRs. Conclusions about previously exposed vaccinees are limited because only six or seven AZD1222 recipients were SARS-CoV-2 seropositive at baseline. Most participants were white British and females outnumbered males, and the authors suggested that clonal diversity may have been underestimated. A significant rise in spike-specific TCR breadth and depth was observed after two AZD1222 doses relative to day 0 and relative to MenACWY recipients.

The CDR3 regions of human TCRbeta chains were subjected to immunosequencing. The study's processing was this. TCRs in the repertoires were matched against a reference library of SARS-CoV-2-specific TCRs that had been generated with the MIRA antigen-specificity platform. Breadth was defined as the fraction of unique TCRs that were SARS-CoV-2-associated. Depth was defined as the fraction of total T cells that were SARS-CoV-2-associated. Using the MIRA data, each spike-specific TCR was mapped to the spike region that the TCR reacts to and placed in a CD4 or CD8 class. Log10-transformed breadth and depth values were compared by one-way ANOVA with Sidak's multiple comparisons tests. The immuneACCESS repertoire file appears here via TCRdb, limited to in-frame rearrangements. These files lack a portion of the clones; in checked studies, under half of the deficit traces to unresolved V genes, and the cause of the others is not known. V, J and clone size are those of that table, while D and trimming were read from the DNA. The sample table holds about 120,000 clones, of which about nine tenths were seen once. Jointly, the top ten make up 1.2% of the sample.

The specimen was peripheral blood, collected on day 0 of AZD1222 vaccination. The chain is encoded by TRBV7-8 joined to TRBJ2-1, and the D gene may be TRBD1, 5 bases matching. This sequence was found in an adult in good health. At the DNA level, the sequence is TGTGCCAGCAGCTTAGACGTTTGGGCAGGGTCATGGTCTGGTGAGCAGTTCTTC. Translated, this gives CASSLDVWAGSWSGEQFF.